The clone carrying this TCR beta chain was counted between two and nine times. The library gave individual cDNA molecules unique molecular identifiers. One entry per CDR3 protein results from TCRdb running MiXCR on the reads. This table holds around 120,000 distinct CDR3 sequences, less than 10% found once. Before extraction, the whole blood was not fractionated, and total RNA was taken from it. Germline CDR1 reads SGDLS; CDR2 reads YYNGEE. Between the trimmed V and J ends, which lost 0 bases and 4 bases, there was a span of 13 bases. This CDR3 has 16 residues. The data originate from a study of human T cells and chemical hapten exposure.

The specimen was whole blood. The TCR was taken from a human donor in good health. Some clones in this sample may be carry-over from other donors' samples. The chain links TRBV9 to TRBJ2-2; D gene uncertain. The CDR3 region has the DNA TGTGCCAGCAGCGTAGGGGCTAGTCCCAGCACCGGGGAGCTGTTTTTT. Protein sequence: CASSVGASPSTGELFF.